The 27 T cell receptor beta chains in this list originate from one sample, sequenced in a study of shared T cell receptors in the human thymus. TCRdb's table, derived via immunoSEQ multiplex PCR, lists solely in-frame clones and lacks some. This sample has 630,000 or so clones; 80% to 90% occur once, and the top ten carry about 0.0094%. These data were likewise used in another study, on human thymus T cells.

The material sequenced was thymocytes. These receptors were collected from a boy under two years old with a congenital heart defect.

This clone was detected only once. This rearrangement joins TRBV4-2 to TRBJ2-4, with 10 bases matching TRBD2. J gave up 5 bases and V 0 bases, and 4 bases lay outside the gene matches. The CDR3 loop spans 16 amino acids. Germline CDR1 is LGHNA and CDR2 is YNFKEQ. The CDR3 bases are TGTGCCAGCAGCCAAGAGGTAGCGGGGGGTGAAAACATTCAGTACTTC. This codes for CASSQEVAGGENIQYF.

CDR3 bases: TGTGCCAGTAGGTTAGCGGACCACAATGAGCAGTTCTTC. Translating it yields CASRLADHNEQFF. The chain has TRBV19 and TRBJ2-1; maybe TRBD2 (6 bases). The CDR3 runs to 13 residues. The ends were cut back, 6 bases at V and 5 bases at J, with 11 bases in the middle. Germline V gene lookup returns CDR1 LNHDA and CDR2 SQIVND (reference sequence).

The chain is built from TRBV14 and TRBJ2-2, with 7 bases fitting TRBD1. This CDR3 region has 18 residues. Germline CDR1 and CDR2: SGHDN and FVKESK. With 3 bases clipped from V and 5 bases from J, the junction kept 15 bases outside the gene matches. The chain's CDR3 is CASSHAPGQKAETGELFF. The CDR3 DNA sequence: TGTGCCAGCAGCCACGCACCGGGACAGAAGGCGGAAACCGGGGAGCTGTTTTTT.

The chain joins TRBV27 to TRBJ2-7; 10 nucleotides match TRBD2. The CDR3 loop spans 14 amino acids. Unmatched junction bases numbered 5, after V lost 7 bases and J lost 2 bases. The V gene's germline CDR1 is MNHEY and CDR2 SMNVEV (reference sequence). The CDR3 coding sequence is TGTGCCAGCACCCAGCGGGGGGGCCCCTACGAGCAGTACTTC. This encodes CASTQRGGPYEQYF.

This clone has a single count. The chain combines TRBV6-5 with TRBJ2-3, with D perhaps matching TRBD1 (6 bases). Trimming left V 4 bases short and J 0 bases short, with 11 bases between. The CDR3 has 15 residues. Germline V gene data show CDR1 as MNHEY and CDR2 as SVGAGI. The CDR3 sequence: CASSLDRSSTDTQYF. CDR3 nucleotides: TGTGCCAGCAGTTTGGACAGATCGAGCACAGATACGCAGTATTTT.

This clone was observed a handful of times. J is TRBJ1-1 and V is TRBV4-2; TRBD1 agrees at 8 bases. The trim removed 8 bases at V and 2 bases at J, leaving 7 bases unmatched. The CDR3 contains 14 residues. Germline lookup yields CDR1 LGHNA and CDR2 YNFKEQ. The CDR3 sequence is CASWGQERNTEAFF. The CDR3 DNA sequence: TGTGCCAGCTGGGGACAGGAGCGAAACACTGAAGCTTTCTTT.

The gene calls are TRBV23-1 and TRBJ2-1; tentative D call: TRBD1 (6 bases). TRBV23-1 is sorted into the ORF group, with uncertain function. V shed 4 bases and J shed 7 bases, with 8 bases lying between them. This CDR3 is 12 amino acids long. The CDR3 loop is CASSPTGNEQFF. CDR3 DNA: TGCGCCAGCAGTCCTACAGGGAATGAGCAGTTCTTC.

This clone was seen just once. The chain combines TRBV19 with TRBJ2-1; 11 bases map to TRBD2. J lost 6 bases, V lost 3 bases, and 4 bases had no gene match. Looked up from germline, CDR1 is LNHDA and CDR2 is SQIVND (reference sequence). The CDR3 covers 15 residues. CDR3 residues: CASSIPSGRSNEQFF. The DNA for the CDR3 is TGTGCCAGTAGTATCCCTAGCGGGAGGTCCAATGAGCAGTTCTTC.

The gene calls are TRBV10-2 and TRBJ2-2; D gene uncertain. CDR1 is WSHSY and CDR2 is SAAADI in the germline V gene. This CDR3 has 14 amino acids. Trimming shortened V by 3 bases and J by 3 bases, and 8 bases separated the two germline ends. The CDR3 DNA is TGCGCCAGCAGTGAACCACTATACACCGGGGAGCTGTTTTTT. Translating gives CASSEPLYTGELFF.

The V gene is TRBV18, the J gene TRBJ1-3; TRBD1 might be the D (6 bases). CDR1 is KGHSH, CDR2 LQKENI, per germline. CDR3 size: 15 residues. The ends were cut back, 2 bases at V and 2 bases at J, with 10 bases in the middle. This CDR3 reads CASSPGGGTGNTIYF. In DNA, the CDR3 is TGTGCCAGCTCACCAGGGGGCGGAACTGGAAACACCATATATTTT.

The chain couples TRBV28 to TRBJ1-2; D unclear. The germline V gene has CDR1 MDHEN and CDR2 SYDVKM. This CDR3 region has 15 residues. V was clipped by 5 bases and J by 4 bases, with 17 bases between them. The CDR3 coding sequence is TGTGCCAGCAGTCCCCGGCACTACAAACTCTATGGCTACACCTTC. This encodes CASSPRHYKLYGYTF.

The chain uses TRBV7-2 and TRBJ2-7; D gene ambiguous. This CDR3 contains 14 residues. Trimming took off 1 base at V and 3 bases at J, with 10 bases between the two ends. Germline V gene lookup returns CDR1 SGHTA and CDR2 FQGNSA. The CDR3 bases are TGTGCCAGCAGCTTAGGACACCGGTACTACGAGCAGTACTTC. Protein: CASSLGHRYYEQYF.

This chain connects TRBV25-1 to TRBJ2-4; D may be TRBD2 (7 bases). CDR1 and CDR2 from the germline V gene are MGHDK and SYGVNS. This CDR3 has 14 amino acids. V was pared by 1 base and J by 6 bases, with 10 bases between. In nucleotides, the CDR3 is TGTGCCAGCAGTGAATGGGGGGGCTCAAACATTCAGTACTTC. Residues: CASSEWGGSNIQYF.

The chain recombines TRBV6-1 with TRBJ2-1; D remains unclear. The germline gives CDR1 MNHNS, CDR2 SASEGT. The CDR3 spans 14 residues. Between the trimmed V and J ends, which lost 2 bases and 5 bases, there was a span of 10 bases. The CDR3 nucleotides are TGTGCCAGCAGTGAATTAAAACAGAACAATGAGCAGTTCTTC. Its protein is CASSELKQNNEQFF.

V and J are TRBV9 and TRBJ1-2; D unresolved. V lost 0 bases to trimming and J lost 2 bases, with 11 bases between them. From germline, CDR1 is SGDLS and CDR2 YYNGEE. The CDR3 is made up of 15 amino acids. The CDR3 sequence is CASSVATVANYGYTF. In nucleotides, the CDR3 is TGTGCCAGCAGCGTAGCTACAGTTGCAAACTATGGCTACACCTTC.

The V and J genes are TRBV18 and TRBJ2-7, with D tentatively TRBD2 (6 bases). Trimming removed 3 bases from V and 5 bases from J, with 14 bases in between. The CDR3 is 14 amino acids. Germline CDR1 reads KGHSH; CDR2 reads LQKENI. The CDR3 reads CASSPPGRSHEQYF. In DNA form, the CDR3 reads TGTGCCAGCTCACCGCCGGGGAGGTCCCACGAGCAGTACTTC.

About this clone: An end of the junction does not agree with germline; a read error may underlie this. The rearrangement uses TRBV2 and TRBJ1-3; possibly TRBD1 for D (6 bases). This CDR3 is built from 13 residues. Germline lookup yields CDR1 SNHLY and CDR2 FYNNEI. The CDR3 spells CASHRETGNTVYF. The CDR3 DNA is TGTGCCAGCCACAGGGAGACTGGAAACACCGTATATTTT.

The V call is TRBV6-6, the J call TRBJ2-7; 11 bases match TRBD1. The CDR3 covers 15 residues. Germline loops: CDR1 MNHNY, CDR2 SVGAGI (reference sequence). The junction had 9 bases not matched to a gene; V was cut back by 2 bases and J by 9 bases. In DNA, the CDR3 is TGTGCCAGCAGTTACCCCGGGACAGGGGGTGACAGGCAGTACTTC. It codes for CASSYPGTGGDRQYF.

The V call is TRBV4-3, the J call TRBJ2-1; a possible D gene is TRBD2 (6 bases). V was clipped by 1 base and J by 8 bases, with 12 bases between them. The length of the CDR3 is 14 residues. Germline V lookup: CDR1 LGHNA, CDR2 YSLEER. CDR3 bases: TGCGCCAGCAGCCAAGTCCGGGGGTTGGATGAGCAGTTCTTC. Amino acid sequence: CASSQVRGLDEQFF.

The sample holds a few counts of this clone. The chain employs TRBV18 and TRBJ2-2; D gene ambiguous. The CDR3 loop spans 12 amino acids. Trimming took off 3 bases at V and 8 bases at J, with 7 bases between the two ends. Germline lookup yields CDR1 KGHSH and CDR2 LQKENI. CDR3 sequence: CASSPYAGELFF. In DNA, the CDR3 is TGTGCCAGCTCACCCTATGCAGGGGAGCTGTTTTTT. The variable domain in full, completed from reference TRBV18 and TRBJ2-2, reads NAGVMQNPRHLVRRRGQEARLRCSPMKGHSHVYWYRQLPEEGLKFMVYLQKENIIDESGMPKERFSAEFPKEGPSILRIQQVVRGDSAAYFCASSPYAGELFFGEGSRLTVL.

The chain combines TRBV5-4 with TRBJ2-3; D is possibly TRBD1 (7 bases). Germline V gives CDR1 SGHNT, CDR2 YYREEE (reference sequence). The germline V and J ends were trimmed by 4 bases and 0 bases, with 15 bases remaining between them. The CDR3 runs to 16 residues. The CDR3 region is CASSGLQGISTDTQYF. Here the CDR3 DNA reads TGTGCCAGCAGCGGACTACAGGGGATTAGCACAGATACGCAGTATTTT.

J is TRBJ2-3 and V is TRBV9; D possibly corresponds to TRBD2 (7 bases). Trimming stripped 2 bases from V and 2 bases from J, with 12 bases between. Germline V gene data show CDR1 as SGDLS and CDR2 as YYNGEE. The CDR3 runs 15 residues. This CDR3 is CASSVEGGYTDTQYF. The CDR3 region has the DNA TGTGCCAGCAGCGTGGAGGGGGGGTACACAGATACGCAGTATTTT.

This clone was observed a handful of times. This rearrangement joins TRBV28 to TRBJ1-4; TRBD1 is a possible D gene (5 bases). Germline V gives CDR1 MDHEN, CDR2 SYDVKM. The CDR3 covers 14 residues. Trimming removed 5 bases from V and 5 bases from J, with 12 bases in between. CDR3 region: CASSNGGTNEKLFF. The CDR3 nucleotides read TGTGCCAGCAGTAATGGGGGGACGAATGAAAAACTGTTTTTT. Full variable domain (remainder filled in from reference TRBV28 and TRBJ1-4): DVKVTQSSRYLVKRTGEKVFLECVQDMDHENMFWYRQDPGLGLRLIYFSYDVKMKEKGDIPEGYSVSREKKERFSLILESASTNQTSMYLCASSNGGTNEKLFFGSGTQLSVL.

The chain carries TRBV25-1 and TRBJ1-6; D is unresolved. The germline CDR1 and CDR2 sequences are MGHDK and SYGVNS. V was trimmed by 2 bases and J by 10 bases, leaving 9 bases between them. This CDR3 has 13 amino acids. DNA of the CDR3: TGTGCCAGCAGTGAACACACGGGGTCACCCCTCCACTTT. The encoded protein is CASSEHTGSPLHF.

The chain carries TRBV19 and TRBJ1-1, with TRBD1 as a possible D gene (5 bases). V was cut by 4 bases and J by 1 base, with 7 bases left in between. The germline V gene encodes CDR1 LNHDA and CDR2 SQIVND (reference sequence). This CDR3 comprises 13 residues. The CDR3 DNA reads as TGTGCCAGTAGTAAACAGGCGAACACTGAAGCTTTCTTT. This encodes CASSKQANTEAFF.

The chain employs TRBV6-5 and TRBJ2-7; TRBD2 matches at 7 bases. Per germline, CDR1 MNHEY and CDR2 SVGAGI. The CDR3 is 14 residues long. V gave up 10 bases and J gave up 3 bases; unmatched junction bases: 12. The CDR3 nucleotides are TGTGCCACCCTAGGGTTACTAGCGAACTACGAGCAGTACTTC. Encoded protein: CATLGLLANYEQYF.

The rearrangement uses TRBV28 and TRBJ2-7; 8 positions match TRBD1. Germline values: CDR1 MDHEN, CDR2 SYDVKM. The trim removed 6 bases at V and 5 bases at J, leaving 9 bases unmatched. The CDR3 runs to 14 residues. CDR3 in amino acids: CASRPGQGGNEQYF. As DNA, the CDR3 is TGTGCCAGCAGACCAGGACAGGGAGGCAACGAGCAGTACTTC.